The 4 T cell receptor beta chains reported below all come from one sample, sequenced in a study of blood T cell repertoires in COVID-19. Sequencing used immunoSEQ multiplex PCR; TCRdb keeps in-frame clones, though not all of them. The sample yields about 170,000 clones, about 83% seen once. Sequencing was performed on peripheral blood. The receptor set was obtained from a woman of 80 years or more with COVID-19, enrolled during active disease.

The chain has TRBV7-3 and TRBJ2-1; tentatively, D is TRBD1 (8 bases). V was shortened by 5 bases and J by 7 bases, with 18 bases between the two germline ends. Germline loops: CDR1 SGHTA, CDR2 FQGTGA. This CDR3 comprises 15 residues. The DNA for the CDR3 is TGTGCCAGCAGCCTGGACAGGGAGGGGTTTAATGAGCAGTTCTTC. As protein: CASSLDREGFNEQFF. Full variable domain (missing parts from reference TRBV7-3 and TRBJ2-1): GAGVSQTPSNKVTEKGKYVELRCDPISGHTALYWYRQSLGQGPEFLIYFQGTGAADDSGLPNDRFFAVRPEGSVSTLKIQRTERGDSAVYLCASSLDREGFNEQFFGPGTRLTVL.

The chain couples TRBV2 to TRBJ2-7; TRBD2 matches 13 bases. The CDR3 covers 15 residues. Per the germline V gene, CDR1 is SNHLY and CDR2 is FYNNEI. V shed 4 bases, J shed 2 bases, and the junction held 2 bases outside the gene matches. CDR3 in DNA: TGTGCCAGCAGTGGACTAGCGGGAGGAACCTACGAGCAGTACTTC. As protein: CASSGLAGGTYEQYF.

This clone showed up just once. CDR3: CASSLRPPTGTGGYLAKNIQYF. CDR3 coding DNA: TGTGCCAGCAGCCTCCGTCCCCCTACCGGGACAGGGGGCTATCTAGCCAAAAACATTCAGTACTTC. The chain is built from TRBV7-3 and TRBJ2-4; 12 bases are a match to TRBD1. Trimming removed 5 bases from V and 0 bases from J; junction bases left unmatched: 20. In germline, CDR1 is SGHTA, CDR2 FQGTGA. The CDR3 consists of 22 residues.

The V gene is TRBV25-1, the J gene TRBJ2-3, with 9 bases matching TRBD1. The CDR3 contains 17 residues. V trimming: 0 bases; J trimming: 1 base; junction bases outside the gene matches: 5. CDR1 is MGHDK, CDR2 SYGVNS, per germline. CDR3 in DNA: TGTGCCAGCAGTGAATATCTGGGACAGGGCGGCACAGATACGCAGTATTTT. Amino acid sequence: CASSEYLGQGGTDTQYF. Using reference TRBV25-1 and TRBJ2-3 for the parts outside the CDR3, the full variable domain is EADIYQTPRYLVIGTGKKITLECSQTMGHDKMYWYQQDPGMELHLIHYSYGVNSTEKGDLSSESTVSRIRTEHFPLTLESARPSHTSQYLCASSEYLGQGGTDTQYFGPGTRLTVL.